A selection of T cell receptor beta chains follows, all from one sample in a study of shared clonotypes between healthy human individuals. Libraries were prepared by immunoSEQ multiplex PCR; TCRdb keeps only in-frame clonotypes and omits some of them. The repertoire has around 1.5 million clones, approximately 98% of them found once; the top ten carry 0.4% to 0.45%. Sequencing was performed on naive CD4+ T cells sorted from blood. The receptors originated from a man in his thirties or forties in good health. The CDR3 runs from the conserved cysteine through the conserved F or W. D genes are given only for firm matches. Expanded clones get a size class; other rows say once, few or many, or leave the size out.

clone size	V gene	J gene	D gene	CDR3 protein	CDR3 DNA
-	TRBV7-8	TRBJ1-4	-	CASSPWGQGSEKLFF	TGTGCCAGCAGTCCGTGGGGTCAGGGGAGCGAAAAACTGTTTTTT
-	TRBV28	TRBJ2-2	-	CASSLISTRELFF	TGTGCCAGCAGTTTAATTAGCACGCGGGAGCTGTTTTTT
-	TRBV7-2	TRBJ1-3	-	CASSLTTAGNTIYF	TGTGCCAGCAGCTTGACGACAGCCGGAAACACCATATATTTT
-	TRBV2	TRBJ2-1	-	CASSPGPQQFF	TGTGCCAGCAGTCCCGGGCCTCAGCAGTTCTTC
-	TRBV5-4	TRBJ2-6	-	CASSYETGPSGANVLTF	TGTGCCAGCAGCTACGAGACAGGCCCCTCTGGGGCCAACGTCCTGACTTTC
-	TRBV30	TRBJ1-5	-	CAWSSGYNQPQHF	TGTGCCTGGAGCTCAGGATACAATCAGCCCCAGCATTTT
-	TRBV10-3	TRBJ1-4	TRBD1	CAISEELTGRNEKLFF	TGTGCCATCAGTGAAGAGTTGACAGGGCGTAATGAAAAACTGTTTTTT
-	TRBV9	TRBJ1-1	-	CASSVVVENTEAFF	TGTGCCAGCAGCGTAGTCGTGGAGAACACTGAAGCTTTCTTT
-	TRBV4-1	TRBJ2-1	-	CASSQDTYNEQFF	TGCGCCAGCAGCCAAGATACGTACAATGAGCAGTTCTTC
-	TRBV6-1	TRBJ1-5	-	CASKGGVLYDQPQHF	TGTGCCAGCAAAGGGGGGGTATTATACGATCAGCCCCAGCATTTT
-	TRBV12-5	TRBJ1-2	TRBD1	CASGLPGTDYGYTF	TGTGCTAGTGGTTTGCCAGGGACAGACTATGGCTACACCTTC
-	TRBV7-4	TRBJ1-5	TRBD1	CASSLELRQGRRQPQHF	TGTGCCAGCAGCTTAGAATTGAGACAGGGAAGGCGTCAGCCCCAGCATTTT
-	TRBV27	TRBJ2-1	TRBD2	CASSLPYPLAGGLSYNEQFF	TGTGCCAGCAGTTTACCCTACCCCCTAGCGGGAGGACTCTCCTACAATGAGCAGTTCTTC
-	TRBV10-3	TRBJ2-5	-	CAISQQGETQYF	TGTGCCATCAGTCAGCAGGGGGAGACCCAGTACTTC
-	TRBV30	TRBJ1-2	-	CAWSRGNYGYTF	TGTGCCTGGAGTCGAGGGAACTATGGCTACACCTTC
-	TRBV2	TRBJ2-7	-	CASRRQTVSYEQYF	TGTGCCAGCCGACGCCAGACAGTTTCCTACGAGCAGTACTTC
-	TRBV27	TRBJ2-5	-	CASSLTSLTGLILRETQYF	TGTGCCAGCAGTTTAACCTCCTTAACAGGTCTCATCCTTCGGGAGACCCAGTACTTC
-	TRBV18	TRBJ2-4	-	CASSLRGGVAKNIQYF	TGTGCCAGCTCACTCCGAGGTGGGGTAGCCAAAAACATTCAGTACTTC
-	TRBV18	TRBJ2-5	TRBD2	CASSPPSPSGRETQYF	TGTGCCAGCTCACCACCGAGCCCTAGCGGGAGGGAGACCCAGTACTTC
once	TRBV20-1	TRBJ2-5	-	CTAKGETQYF	TGCACCGCGAAGGGAGAGACCCAGTACTTC
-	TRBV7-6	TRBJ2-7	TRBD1	CASSLQDRSSYEQYF	TGTGCCAGCAGCCTCCAGGACAGGAGCTCCTACGAGCAGTACTTC
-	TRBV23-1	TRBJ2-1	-	CASSQPLTTAYNEQFF	TGCGCCAGCAGTCAACCCCTAACGACAGCCTACAATGAGCAGTTCTTC
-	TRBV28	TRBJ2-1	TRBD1	CASSPTGLAYNEQFF	TGTGCCAGCAGTCCGACAGGGCTTGCCTACAATGAGCAGTTCTTC
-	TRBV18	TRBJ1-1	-	CASSFRDRINGEAFF	TGTGCCAGCTCATTCCGCGACAGGATCAACGGGGAAGCTTTCTTT
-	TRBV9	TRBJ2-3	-	CASSVVGWSTDTQYF	TGTGCCAGCAGCGTAGTAGGGTGGAGCACAGATACGCAGTATTTT
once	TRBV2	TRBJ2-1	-	CAPGRRGGSYNEQFF	TGTGCCCCGGGGCGGCGGGGTGGGTCCTACAATGAGCAGTTCTTC
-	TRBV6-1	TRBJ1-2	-	CASSEAQWDGYYGYTF	TGTGCCAGCAGTGAAGCGCAATGGGACGGATACTATGGCTACACCTTC
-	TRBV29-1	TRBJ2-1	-	CSAARFDEQFF	TGCAGCGCAGCTCGTTTCGATGAGCAGTTCTTC
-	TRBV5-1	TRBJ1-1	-	CASSFGVLMNTEAFF	TGCGCCAGCAGCTTTGGAGTTTTGATGAACACTGAAGCTTTCTTT